This passage covers 7 T cell receptor beta chains from one sample sequenced in a study of vaccination effects on CD4 cells after COVID-19. Using viral peptide pools, the ViraFEST assay grew out antigen-specific CD4+ T cells prior to sequencing. Following 10 days of culture, CD4+ T cells were isolated. Nucleocapsid antibodies stayed negative before and after vaccination, showing no earlier SARS-CoV-2 infection. Assay: immunoSEQ multiplex PCR; the TCRdb copy retains only in-frame clones and omits some. The data show roughly 45,000 clones, around 77% seen once. For these receptors, no antigen is known. The sample in question was CD4+ T cells from PBMCs cultured with SARS-CoV-2 spike peptides, obtained before COVID-19 vaccination. The source is a human donor who received a COVID-19 vaccine.

This clone was seen once. The CDR3 sequence: CASSQQDLSGNTIYF. DNA of the CDR3: TGCGCCAGCAGCCAACAGGACCTCTCTGGAAACACCATATATTTT. V usage is TRBV4-3 and J usage is TRBJ1-3; no reliable D call. Germline V CDR1 and CDR2: LGHNA, YSLEER. V was cut by 2 bases and J by 0 bases, with 8 bases left in between. This CDR3 spans 15 amino acids.

The chain combines TRBV5-6 with TRBJ2-3, with no clear D. Per germline, CDR1 SGHDT and CDR2 YYEEEE. V lost 4 bases and J 3 bases, leaving 12 bases between the germline ends. The CDR3 has 14 residues. CDR3 protein: CASSAQTRTDTQYF. The CDR3 DNA reads as TGTGCCAGCAGCGCTCAAACCAGAACAGATACGCAGTATTTT.

This clone was counted once. The gene calls are TRBV6-1 and TRBJ2-3, with D perhaps TRBD2 (6 bases). The length of the CDR3 is 14 residues. The germline V gene encodes CDR1 MNHNS and CDR2 SASEGT. Between the trimmed V and J ends, which lost 2 bases and 1 base, there was a span of 7 bases. The CDR3 sequence: CASSEPGGTDTQYF. In nucleotides, the CDR3 is TGTGCCAGCAGTGAACCGGGGGGCACAGATACGCAGTATTTT.

J is TRBJ1-3 and V is TRBV28, with D tentatively TRBD1 (5 bases). Per germline, CDR1 MDHEN and CDR2 SYDVKM. CDR3 size: 12 residues. V dropped 2 bases and J dropped 8 bases, with 7 bases sitting between them. CDR3 bases: TGTGCCAGCAGTTTAATGGGGGACACCATATATTTT. Translated, it gives CASSLMGDTIYF.

The J gene is TRBJ1-2, the V gene TRBV12-3 or TRBV12-4; no reliable D call. V gave up 5 bases and J gave up 1 base, with 5 bases separating them. This CDR3 has 12 residues. CDR3 sequence reads: CASSGDNYGYTF. The DNA of the CDR3 is TGTGCCAGCAGTGGGGATAACTATGGCTACACCTTC.

The gene calls are TRBV6-6 and TRBJ1-4; D call uncertain. CDR3 length: 14 residues. V shed 6 bases and J shed 8 bases, with 16 bases lying between them. Germline V gene data show CDR1 as MNHNY and CDR2 as SVGAGI (reference sequence). The CDR3 DNA reads TGTGCCAGCAGCTCCGCCAGGCCTGGGGAAAAACTGTTTTTT. This sequence encodes CASSSARPGEKLFF.

This chain connects TRBV14 to TRBJ2-1; the D gene could be TRBD1 or TRBD2 (5 bases each). V was cut by 7 bases and J by 9 bases, with 19 bases left in between. CDR3 length equals 14 residues. The V gene's germline CDR1 is SGHDN and CDR2 FVKESK. The CDR3 region has the DNA TGTGCCAGCAACCGGGGCCAGGTTCAAGGTGAGCAGTTCTTC. Its protein is CASNRGQVQGEQFF. The entire variable domain, with the rest obtained from reference TRBV14 and TRBJ2-1, is as follows: EAGVTQFPSHSVIEKGQTVTLRCDPISGHDNLYWYRRVMGKEIKFLLHFVKESKQDESGMPNNRFLAERTGGTYSTLKVQPAELEDSGVYFCASNRGQVQGEQFFGPGTRLTVL.